What follows are 12 T cell receptor beta chains derived from one specimen sequenced in a study of T cell responses to AZD1222 COVID-19 vaccine. TCRdb keeps only in-frame clones here, not all; method: immunoSEQ multiplex PCR. The table has about 210,000 clones, roughly 94% seen once. Sequencing used peripheral blood, obtained 28 days after the second dose of the MenACWY control vaccine. Receptors were obtained from an adult who received the MenACWY meningococcal vaccine as a control.

The V call is TRBV3-1 (or the pseudogene TRBV3-2), the J call TRBJ2-7; TRBD1 might be the D (5 bases). Germline CDR1 LGHDT, CDR2 YNNKEL (reference sequence). V was trimmed by 5 bases and J by 7 bases, leaving 12 bases between them. The CDR3 length is 12 residues. CDR3 protein: CASSRTLGEQYF. CDR3 DNA: TGTGCCAGCAGCAGGACATTGGGGGAGCAGTACTTC.

V usage is TRBV5-1 and J usage is TRBJ1-1, with D uncertain. This CDR3 region has 17 residues. Trimming stripped 1 base from V and 0 bases from J, with 16 bases between. Per germline, CDR1 SGHRS and CDR2 YFSETQ. The CDR3 DNA is TGCGCCAGCAGCTTGTTTGGCCTAGGTCAGATGAACACTGAAGCTTTCTTT. As protein: CASSLFGLGQMNTEAFF.

The chain uses TRBV18 and TRBJ1-1; 8 nucleotides agree with TRBD1. The CDR3 sequence is 14 residues long. The V segment lost 6 bases and the J segment 8 bases; nucleotides outside the gene matches: 11. CDR1 is KGHSH and CDR2 is LQKENI in the germline V gene. This CDR3 reads CASSPSMDREEAFF. CDR3 DNA: TGTGCCAGCTCCCCCAGTATGGACAGGGAAGAAGCTTTCTTT.

The CDR3 nucleotides read TGTGCCATCAGGGTACCTGACACAGATACGCAGTATTTT. Encoded protein: CAIRVPDTDTQYF. The chain links TRBV10-3 to TRBJ2-3; no reliable D call. With 6 bases removed from V and 2 bases from J, the gap between germline ends came to 9 bases. CDR3 length: 13 amino acids. CDR1 is ENHRY, CDR2 SYGVKD, per germline.

The chain has TRBV27 and TRBJ1-2, with no clear D. The length of the CDR3 is 13 residues. Trimming pared 2 bases from V and 5 bases from J, leaving 9 bases between. In germline, CDR1 is MNHEY, CDR2 SMNVEV (reference sequence). CDR3 region: CASSLTGRYGYTF. The CDR3 nucleotides read TGTGCCAGCAGTTTAACGGGGAGATATGGCTACACCTTC.

This rearrangement joins TRBV7-9 to TRBJ2-1, with a possible D match to TRBD2 (6 bases). Trimming stripped 3 bases from V and 2 bases from J, with 11 bases between. In germline, CDR1 is SEHNR, CDR2 FQNEAQ (reference sequence). The CDR3 spans 15 residues. CDR3 sequence: CASSLSGGTYNEQFF. The CDR3 nucleotides are TGTGCCAGCAGCTTGAGTGGGGGGACCTACAATGAGCAGTTCTTC.

The rearrangement joins TRBV3-1 (or the pseudogene TRBV3-2) to TRBJ2-1; D is unresolved. V dropped 0 bases and J dropped 6 bases, with 6 bases sitting between them. Per the germline V gene, CDR1 is LGHDT and CDR2 is YNNKEL (reference sequence). The CDR3 loop spans 13 amino acids. The DNA for the CDR3 is TGTGCCAGCAGCCAAGACAGGATCAATGAGCAGTTCTTC. Encoded protein: CASSQDRINEQFF.

The chain joins TRBV29-1 to TRBJ2-2; D not certain. Germline values: CDR1 SQVTM, CDR2 ANQGSEA. V shed 4 bases and J shed 0 bases, with 9 bases lying between them. CDR3 length: 14 residues. The CDR3 spells CSVAPGPNTGELFF. CDR3 sequence (DNA): TGCAGCGTTGCTCCAGGTCCGAACACCGGGGAGCTGTTTTTT.

This clone appeared a single time. This sequence joins TRBV7-9 and TRBJ2-2; D not resolved. Germline values: CDR1 SEHNR, CDR2 FQNEAQ (reference sequence). V was trimmed by 1 base and J by 6 bases, leaving 9 bases between them. CDR3 size: 14 residues. CDR3 in DNA: TGTGCCAGCAGCTTAGAGAAGGTAGCCGGGGAGCTGTTTTTT. Translation: CASSLEKVAGELFF.

This clone was counted once. The V gene is TRBV19, the J gene TRBJ2-1; the match to TRBD2 covers 15 bases. The CDR3 has 15 amino acids. Trimming took 6 bases from V and 5 from J; bases not matched to a gene: 2. Germline assignment: CDR1 LNHDA and CDR2 SQIVND (reference sequence). The CDR3 spells CASRGLAGGDNEQFF. The DNA for the CDR3 is TGTGCCAGTAGGGGACTAGCGGGGGGCGACAATGAGCAGTTCTTC.

The chain is built from TRBV5-1 and TRBJ1-1, with D maybe TRBD1 (5 bases). The CDR3 extends over 16 amino acids. Between the trimmed V and J ends, which lost 4 bases and 0 bases, there was a span of 16 bases. Germline assignment: CDR1 SGHRS and CDR2 YFSETQ. The DNA for the CDR3 is TGCGCCAGCAGCGAAAGGGGCTCCGCCATGAACACTGAAGCTTTCTTT. It codes for CASSERGSAMNTEAFF. Supplemented by reference TRBV5-1 and TRBJ1-1, the full variable domain reads KAGVTQTPRYLIKTRGQQVTLSCSPISGHRSVSWYQQTPGQGLQFLFEYFSETQRNKGNFPGRFSGRQFSNSRSEMNVSTLELGDSALYLCASSERGSAMNTEAFFGQGTRLTVV.

This clone has a single count. The V gene is TRBV6-1, the J gene TRBJ1-5; 8 bases line up with TRBD1. The V segment lost 4 bases and the J segment 2 bases; nucleotides outside the gene matches: 10. Germline assignment: CDR1 MNHNS and CDR2 SASEGT. The CDR3 is 17 amino acids. The CDR3 region is CASSVFTGGKGNQPQHF. CDR3 DNA sequence: TGTGCCAGCAGTGTGTTCACAGGGGGAAAAGGCAATCAGCCCCAGCATTTT.